This T cell receptor beta chain was identified during a study of shared clonotypes between healthy human individuals. Across the study: CD4 naive and CD4 memory each took three plates per donor, while CD8 naive took two and CD8 memory one.

In regard to this clone: Its antigen remains unknown.

General study points: Exclusively blood specimens were collected; tissue repertoires likely differ.

As handled by the study authors: Filtering differed for immunoSEQ, which gave only junction sequences without quality scores. Assay used: immunoSEQ multiplex PCR; TCRdb lists only in-frame clones, some missing. Clone size and the V and J calls come from that table; the DNA yielded D and trimming. The sample lists fewer than 1.8 million clones, 97% to 99% occurring once. This sequence originates from a man between 25 and 39 years old in good health. Sequences were obtained from naive CD4+ T cells sorted from blood. Subset reported: CD45RA+ positively selected.

CDR3 in DNA: TGTGCCAGCAACGCGGGATCGGCCACCGGGGAGCTGTTTTTT. The encoded protein is CASNAGSATGELFF. The V gene is TRBV6-6, the J gene TRBJ2-2; possible D gene TRBD2, 6 bases. The CDR3 is 14 residues long. V lost 7 bases to trimming and J lost 4 bases, with 13 bases between them. Germline loops: CDR1 MNHNY, CDR2 SVGAGI (reference sequence).